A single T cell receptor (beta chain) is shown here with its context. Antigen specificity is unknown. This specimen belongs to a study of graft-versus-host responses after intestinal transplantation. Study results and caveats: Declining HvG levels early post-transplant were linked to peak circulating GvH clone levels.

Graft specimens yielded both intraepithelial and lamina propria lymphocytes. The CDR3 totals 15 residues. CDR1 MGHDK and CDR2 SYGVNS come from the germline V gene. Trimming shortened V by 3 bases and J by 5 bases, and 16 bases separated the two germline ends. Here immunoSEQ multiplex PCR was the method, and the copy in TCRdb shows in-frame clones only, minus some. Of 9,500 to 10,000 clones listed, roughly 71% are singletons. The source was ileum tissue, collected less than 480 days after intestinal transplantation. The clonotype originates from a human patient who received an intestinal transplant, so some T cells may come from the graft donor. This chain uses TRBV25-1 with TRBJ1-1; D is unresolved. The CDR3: CASSDLRGGGTEAFF. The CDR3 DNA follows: TGTGCCAGCAGTGACCTGCGGGGTGGTGGAACTGAAGCTTTCTTT.